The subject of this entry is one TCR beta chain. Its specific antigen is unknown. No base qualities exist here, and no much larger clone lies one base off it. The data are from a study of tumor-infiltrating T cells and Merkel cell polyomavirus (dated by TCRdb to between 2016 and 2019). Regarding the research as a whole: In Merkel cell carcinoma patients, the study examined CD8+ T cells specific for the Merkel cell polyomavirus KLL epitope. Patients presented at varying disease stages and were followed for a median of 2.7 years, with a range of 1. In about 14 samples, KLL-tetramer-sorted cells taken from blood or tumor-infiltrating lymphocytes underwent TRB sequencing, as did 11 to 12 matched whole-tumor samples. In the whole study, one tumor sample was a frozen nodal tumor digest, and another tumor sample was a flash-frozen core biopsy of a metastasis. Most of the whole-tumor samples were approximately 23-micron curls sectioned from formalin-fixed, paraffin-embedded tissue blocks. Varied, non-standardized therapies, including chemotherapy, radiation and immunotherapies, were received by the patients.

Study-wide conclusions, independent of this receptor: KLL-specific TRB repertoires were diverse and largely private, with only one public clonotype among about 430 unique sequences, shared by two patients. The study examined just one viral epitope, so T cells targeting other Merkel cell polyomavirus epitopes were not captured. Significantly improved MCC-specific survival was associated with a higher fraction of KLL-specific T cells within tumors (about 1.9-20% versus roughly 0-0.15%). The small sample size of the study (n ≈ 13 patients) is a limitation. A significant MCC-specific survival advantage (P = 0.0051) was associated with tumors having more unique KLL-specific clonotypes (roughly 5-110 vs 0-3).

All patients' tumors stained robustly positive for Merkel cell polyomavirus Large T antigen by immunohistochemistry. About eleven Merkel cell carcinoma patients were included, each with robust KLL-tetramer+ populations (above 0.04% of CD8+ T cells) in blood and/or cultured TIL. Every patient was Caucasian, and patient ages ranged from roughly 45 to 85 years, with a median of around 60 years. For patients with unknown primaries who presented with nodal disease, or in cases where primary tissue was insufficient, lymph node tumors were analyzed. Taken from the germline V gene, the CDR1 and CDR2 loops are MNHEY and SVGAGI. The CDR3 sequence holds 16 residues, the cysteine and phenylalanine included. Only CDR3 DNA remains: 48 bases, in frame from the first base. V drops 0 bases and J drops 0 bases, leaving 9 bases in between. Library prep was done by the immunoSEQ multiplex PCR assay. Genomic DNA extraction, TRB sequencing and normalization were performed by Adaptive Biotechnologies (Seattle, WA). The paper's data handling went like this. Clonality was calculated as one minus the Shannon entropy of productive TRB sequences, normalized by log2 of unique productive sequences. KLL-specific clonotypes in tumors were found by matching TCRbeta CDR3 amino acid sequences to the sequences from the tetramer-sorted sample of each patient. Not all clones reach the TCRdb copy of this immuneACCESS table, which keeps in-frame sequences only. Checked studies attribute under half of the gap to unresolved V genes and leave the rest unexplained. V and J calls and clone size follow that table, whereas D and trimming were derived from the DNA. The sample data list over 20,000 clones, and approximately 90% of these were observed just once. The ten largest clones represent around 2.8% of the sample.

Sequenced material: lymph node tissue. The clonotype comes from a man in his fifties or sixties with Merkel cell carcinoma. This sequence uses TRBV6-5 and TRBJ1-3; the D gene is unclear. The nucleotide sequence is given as TGTGCCAGCAGTTACTCGCGAGCAAGCTCTGGAAACACCATATATTTT. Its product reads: CASSYSRASSGNTIYF.